This T cell receptor (beta chain) was recovered during a study of radiotherapy plus CTLA-4 blockade in lung cancer. Whole-study results and caveats: Clones derived from tumor TCRs expanded in blood after radiotherapy plus ipilimumab. Early clonal dynamics of blood T cells, together with interferon-beta, were reported as the best response predictor.

A word on this clone: Its specificity is not known.

Treatment of patients with chemo-refractory metastatic non-small-cell lung cancer consisted of focal radiation plus CTLA-4 blockade with ipilimumab. The repertoire was sequenced with immunoSEQ multiplex PCR; TCRdb's copy has only in-frame clones and lacks some. The table lists tens of thousands of clones, approximately 91% of them singletons, with less than 9% in the top ten. From germline, CDR1 is KGHSH and CDR2 LQKENI. This CDR3 spans 14 amino acids. Trimming left V 2 bases short and J 1 base short, with 8 bases between. Sequenced material: peripheral blood, taken from a patient treated with radiotherapy plus ipilimumab. This chain uses TRBV18 with TRBJ2-5; D not certain. This TCR was sampled from a human donor with non-small cell lung cancer whose response to radiotherapy plus ipilimumab could not be evaluated. The CDR3 coding sequence is TGTGCCAGCTCACCAACAGCAGCCCAAGAGACCCAGTACTTC. It translates to CASSPTAAQETQYF.